A single sample gave rise to the 27 T cell receptor beta chains below, sequenced in a study of shared clonotypes between healthy human individuals. Assay: immunoSEQ multiplex PCR; the TCRdb copy retains only in-frame clones and omits some. Of some 1 million clones listed, about 77% are singletons. Sequencing used memory CD4+ T cells sorted from blood. Indicated subset: CD45RA-negative fraction. The receptors come from a man younger than 35 in good health.

The chain couples TRBV11-2 to TRBJ1-1; D unclear. The germline CDR1 and CDR2 sequences are SGHAT and FQNNGV. CDR3 length: 14 amino acids. V was trimmed by 3 bases and J by 0 bases, leaving 8 bases between them. The DNA for the CDR3 is TGTGCCAGCAGCTTGGGAGCGGTGAACACTGAAGCTTTCTTT. This codes for CASSLGAVNTEAFF. The complete variable domain, with remaining parts taken from reference TRBV11-2 and TRBJ1-1, reads EAGVAQSPRYKIIEKRQSVAFWCNPISGHATLYWYQQILGQGPKLLIQFQNNGVVDDSQLPKDRFSAERLKGVDSTLKIQPAKLEDSAVYLCASSLGAVNTEAFFGQGTRLTVV.

The chain employs TRBV30 and TRBJ1-5; D is unclear. The CDR3 covers 13 residues. Germline CDR1 is GTSNPN and CDR2 is SVGIG (reference sequence). The V and J ends lost 2 bases and 6 bases respectively, with 11 bases between them. CDR3 nucleotide sequence: TGTGCCTGGAGTTCCTCGACTGGTCAGCCCCAGCATTTT. Protein sequence: CAWSSSTGQPQHF.

This clone showed up just a few times. Other DNA sequences in the same sample also yield this CDR3. V gene TRBV28 combines with J gene TRBJ1-2; 11 nucleotides line up with TRBD1. Germline V gene data show CDR1 as MDHEN and CDR2 as SYDVKM. The CDR3 is 14 residues long. V lost 6 bases and J lost 2; bases outside the gene matches: 2. The CDR3 nucleotides read TGTGCCAGCAGGGGGACAGGGGGGAACTATGGCTACACCTTC. Protein sequence: CASRGTGGNYGYTF.

The chain joins TRBV4-1 to TRBJ2-5; TRBD2 agrees at 11 bases. With V trimmed by 4 bases and J by 1 base, 5 bases remained unmatched. CDR1 is MGHRA and CDR2 is YSYEKL in the germline V gene. CDR3 size: 16 residues. CDR3 in DNA: TGCGCCAGCAGCCTACTCGGACTAGCGGGCCAAGAGACCCAGTACTTC. Its protein is CASSLLGLAGQETQYF.

The J gene is TRBJ1-2, the V gene TRBV5-4, with TRBD1 matching 8 bases. V shed 6 bases and J 6 bases; nucleotides not matched to a gene: 16. Germline loops: CDR1 SGHNT, CDR2 YYREEE (reference sequence). The CDR3 length is 16 residues. Written as DNA, the CDR3 is TGTGCCAGCACCACCGGGACAGGCACCTCTTTACATGGCTACACCTTC. Translated, it gives CASTTGTGTSLHGYTF.

The chain joins TRBV30 to TRBJ2-1; D tentatively fits TRBD1 or TRBD2 (5 bases each). The length of the CDR3 is 15 residues. The germline CDR1 and CDR2 sequences are GTSNPN and SVGIG (reference sequence). Trimming shortened V by 5 bases and J by 5 bases, and 19 bases separated the two germline ends. The DNA for the CDR3 is TGTGCCTGGTCCCTCTTGGGGCGGGCAGACAATGAGCAGTTCTTC. It yields the protein CAWSLLGRADNEQFF.

The chain links TRBV7-2 to TRBJ2-5; D possibly uses TRBD1 or TRBD2 (6 bases each). Trimming stripped 7 bases from V and 5 bases from J, with 17 bases between. The V gene's germline CDR1 is SGHTA and CDR2 FQGNSA. This CDR3 is 14 amino acids long. The CDR3 reads CASTGLGGYETQYF. The CDR3 nucleotides are TGTGCCAGCACTGGACTGGGGGGCTATGAGACCCAGTACTTC.

The chain has TRBV27 and TRBJ1-5; 10 bases line up with TRBD1. Germline V lookup: CDR1 MNHEY, CDR2 SMNVEV (reference sequence). This CDR3 contains 15 residues. V trimming: 5 bases; J trimming: 3 bases; junction bases outside the gene matches: 4. CDR3 loop: CASSTGTGVNQPQHF. The CDR3 coding sequence is TGTGCCAGCAGTACCGGGACAGGGGTCAATCAGCCCCAGCATTTT.

This clone was counted only a few times. This sample also contains other DNA sequences that code for the same CDR3. This chain joins TRBV18 and TRBJ1-5, with a weak D call TRBD1 (5 bases). This CDR3 is built from 13 residues. The germline V gene has CDR1 KGHSH and CDR2 LQKENI. V dropped 3 bases and J dropped 5 bases, with 8 bases sitting between them. The CDR3 coding sequence is TGTGCCAGCTCACCTGGCAGGGATCAGCCCCAGCATTTT. Amino acids: CASSPGRDQPQHF.

This CDR3 is CAWKGGKGSDGELFF. The DNA for the CDR3 is TGTGCCTGGAAAGGCGGGAAAGGTAGTGACGGGGAGCTGTTTTTT. The J gene is TRBJ2-2, the V gene TRBV30; perhaps TRBD2 as D (6 bases). Per the germline V gene, CDR1 is GTSNPN and CDR2 is SVGIG (reference sequence). The V and J ends lost 4 bases and 7 bases respectively, with 19 bases between them. The CDR3 loop spans 15 amino acids.

The chain couples TRBV25-1 to TRBJ2-7, with TRBD2 matching over 11 bases. The germline CDR1 and CDR2 sequences are MGHDK and SYGVNS. The length of the CDR3 is 15 residues. V shed 3 bases, J shed 6 bases, and the junction held 7 bases outside the gene matches. The CDR3 reads CASSEGLAAAREQYF. The CDR3 nucleotides are TGTGCCAGCAGTGAGGGACTAGCGGCCGCTCGCGAGCAGTACTTC.

This chain connects TRBV7-9 to TRBJ2-7; TRBD1 agrees at 8 bases. With V trimmed by 6 bases and J by 12 bases, 16 bases remained unmatched. The CDR3 extends over 14 amino acids. The germline CDR1 and CDR2 sequences are SEHNR and FQNEAQ (reference sequence). CDR3 bases: TGTGCCAGCAGTCTTTCGGGACAGGCCTACTGGGTGTACTTC. Its translation: CASSLSGQAYWVYF.

This clone was seen a few times. This chain uses TRBV4-3 with TRBJ2-5; D is possibly TRBD1 or TRBD2 (5 bases each). There are 15 residues in the CDR3. The germline V gene encodes CDR1 LGHNA and CDR2 YSLEER. V lost 4 bases, J lost 5 bases, and 17 bases lay in between. This chain's CDR3 is CASSRSRDGFETQYF. The CDR3, as DNA: TGCGCCAGCAGCCGGAGCAGGGACGGATTCGAGACCCAGTACTTC.

This clone was recorded once. The chain recombines TRBV7-2 with TRBJ2-7; the D is unclear. CDR1 is SGHTA, CDR2 FQGNSA, per germline. V was pared by 5 bases and J by 5 bases, with 16 bases between. The CDR3 totals 14 residues. DNA for the CDR3: TGTGCCAGCAGCCCACGAAACTTTCCGGACGAGCAGTACTTC. This encodes CASSPRNFPDEQYF.

This clone is a singleton in its sample. V is TRBV29-1 and J is TRBJ2-5; D unresolved. Germline V gene lookup returns CDR1 SQVTM and CDR2 ANQGSEA. Trimming took 3 bases from V and 4 from J, leaving 9 bases between them. The CDR3 runs to 12 residues. This CDR3 is CSVDRQVETQYF. For the CDR3, the DNA is TGCAGCGTTGATAGGCAGGTAGAGACCCAGTACTTC.

The chain links TRBV5-1 to TRBJ2-2; D gene ambiguous. This CDR3 spans 14 amino acids. V was clipped by 0 bases and J by 4 bases, with 7 bases between them. Looked up from germline, CDR1 is SGHRS and CDR2 is YFSETQ. CDR3 sequence (DNA): TGCGCCAGCAGCTTGGTTCAGGTCACCGGGGAGCTGTTTTTT. This codes for CASSLVQVTGELFF.

Here the CDR3 DNA reads TGTGCCACCAGCCCCAGACCGGGGGTGGGAGAGACCCAGTACTTC. Protein: CATSPRPGVGETQYF. The V call is TRBV15, the J call TRBJ2-5; a possible D gene is TRBD2 (6 bases). The germline gives CDR1 LNHNV, CDR2 YYDKDF (reference sequence). The CDR3 is 15 residues long. V was clipped by 5 bases and J by 4 bases, with 17 bases between them.

This clone has more than one count but fewer than ten. The genes are TRBV6-6 and TRBJ2-2, with 7 bases lining up with TRBD1. The germline gives CDR1 MNHNY, CDR2 SVGAGI (reference sequence). V trimming: 6 bases; J trimming: 3 bases; junction bases outside the gene matches: 4. The CDR3 runs to 14 residues. The CDR3 sequence: CASRWDRDTGELFF. DNA of the CDR3: TGTGCCAGCAGATGGGACAGAGACACCGGGGAGCTGTTTTTT.

V and J are TRBV2 and TRBJ2-3; 8 bases fit TRBD1. The J segment lost 2 bases and the V segment lost 6 bases, leaving 28 bases of the junction unmatched. The CDR3 consists of 22 residues. CDR1 and CDR2 (germline): SNHLY, FYNNEI. The chain's CDR3 is CASRAGTGSKISTDTSTDTQYF. CDR3 sequence (DNA): TGTGCCAGCAGAGCCGGGACAGGATCCAAAATTTCCACAGATACGTCCACAGATACGCAGTATTTT.

V usage is TRBV5-4 and J usage is TRBJ2-3; D is undetermined. V lost 4 bases, J lost 2 bases, and 17 bases lay in between. Germline V gene sequence: CDR1 SGHNT, CDR2 YYREEE (reference sequence). There are 16 residues in the CDR3. The CDR3 DNA follows: TGTGCCAGCAGCAAAACCGGGCCAGGCGTCACAGATACGCAGTATTTT. This encodes CASSKTGPGVTDTQYF.

V and J are TRBV5-1 and TRBJ2-2; D gene uncertain. The CDR3 consists of 13 residues. Looked up from germline, CDR1 is SGHRS and CDR2 is YFSETQ. Trimming took off 2 bases at V and 8 bases at J, with 10 bases between the two ends. CDR3 bases: TGCGCCAGCAGCTTCCGTTCCGGTGGGGAGCTGTTTTTT. It yields the protein CASSFRSGGELFF.

About this clone itself: Distinct nucleotide sequences in the sample also encode this CDR3. The chain is built from TRBV5-1 and TRBJ2-2; TRBD2 aligns across 8 bases. Germline V gene data show CDR1 as SGHRS and CDR2 as YFSETQ. This CDR3 comprises 15 residues. J gave up 0 bases and V 4 bases, and 2 bases lay outside the gene matches. The CDR3, as DNA: TGCGCCAGCAGCCTAGCGGGCCCGAACACCGGGGAGCTGTTTTTT. This encodes CASSLAGPNTGELFF.

To note about this clone: A much larger clone lies one base from this, so it may be a read error. This sample also contains other DNA sequences that code for the same CDR3. J is TRBJ1-1 and V is TRBV7-2; D remains unclear. This CDR3 region has 11 residues. The germline V and J ends were trimmed by 8 bases and 1 base, with 5 bases remaining between them. Germline CDR1 is SGHTA and CDR2 is FQGNSA. In DNA form, the CDR3 reads TGTGCCAGCGTCCAGAACACTGAAGCTTTCTTT. Its translation is CASVQNTEAFF.

This clone was recorded once. This sequence joins TRBV7-8 and TRBJ2-7; D may be TRBD1 (6 bases). Trimming cost V 2 bases and J 0 bases, with 14 bases left between them. The V gene's germline CDR1 is SGHVS and CDR2 FQNEAQ. CDR3 length equals 16 residues. Here the CDR3 reads CASSLLGTLASYEQYF. In DNA, the CDR3 is TGTGCCAGCAGCTTACTAGGGACACTCGCCTCCTACGAGCAGTACTTC. Together with reference TRBV7-8 and TRBJ2-7, the CDR3 gives the full variable domain: GAGVSQSPRYKVAKRGQDVALRCDPISGHVSLFWYQQALGQGPEFLTYFQNEAQLDKSGLPSDRFFAERPEGSVSTLKIQRTQQEDSAVYLCASSLLGTLASYEQYFGPGTRLTVT.

J is TRBJ1-1 and V is TRBV9, with 8 bases lining up with TRBD1. Germline assignment: CDR1 SGDLS and CDR2 YYNGEE. V was pared by 4 bases and J by 8 bases, with 13 bases of the junction left unmatched. This CDR3 comprises 15 residues. CDR3 bases: TGTGCCAGCAGCCTCCGTCCCGGGACAGGTGCCGAAGCTTTCTTT. This translates into CASSLRPGTGAEAFF.

The V call is TRBV7-9, the J call TRBJ2-1; TRBD1 matches 9 bases. J was trimmed by 9 bases and V by 8 bases; bases with no gene match: 5. CDR1 is SEHNR and CDR2 is FQNEAQ in the germline V gene (reference sequence). The CDR3 is made up of 12 amino acids. The CDR3 region has the DNA TGTGCCAGCGCCAGGGGACAGGGTGAGCAGTTCTTC. Translating it yields CASARGQGEQFF.

With respect to this clone: This likely reflects a read error, since a far larger clone is one base away. V is TRBV7-9 and J is TRBJ2-7; the match to TRBD2 covers 8 bases. The germline V gene has CDR1 SEHNR and CDR2 FQNEAQ (reference sequence). This CDR3 is built from 14 residues. The CDR3 sequence: CTSSPQAGAGEQYF. The CDR3 nucleotides read TGTACCAGCAGCCCCCAAGCGGGAGCCGGCGAGCAGTACTTC.